Presented here are 8 T cell receptor beta chains from one specimen sequenced in a study of PD-1 blockade in classical Hodgkin lymphoma. Some clones are missing from TCRdb's copy, which holds only in-frame ones; the method was immunoSEQ multiplex PCR. Seen here are roughly 60,000 clones, about 89% observed once, and the top ten hold 10%. Time point: cycle 4 day 1 (C4D1), after more than five weeks of nivolumab. Each patient relapsed following autologous stem cell transplantation, and prior brentuximab vedotin exposure differed. The sequenced sample was peripheral blood mononuclear cells (PBMCs), obtained before the fourth cycle of nivolumab. These receptors were collected from a human donor with classical Hodgkin lymphoma.

CDR3 in DNA: TGTGCCAGCAGCCGAGGCCGCACGTACCAAGAGACCCAGTACTTC. Protein sequence: CASSRGRTYQETQYF. J is TRBJ2-5 and V is TRBV7-2; D ambiguous. This CDR3 has 15 residues. V gave up 5 bases and J gave up 0 bases, with 13 bases separating them. Germline CDR1 is SGHTA and CDR2 is FQGNSA. The full variable domain, its missing parts supplied by reference TRBV7-2 and TRBJ2-5, is GAGVSQSPSNKVTEKGKDVELRCDPISGHTALYWYRQSLGQGLEFLIYFQGNSAPDKSGLPSDRFSAERTGGSVSTLTIQRTQQEDSAVYLCASSRGRTYQETQYFGPGTRLLVL.

The chain links TRBV18 to TRBJ1-5; D unresolved. CDR1 KGHSH and CDR2 LQKENI come from the germline V gene. Trimming took 3 bases from V and 3 from J, leaving 12 bases between them. The CDR3 has 15 amino acids. This CDR3 is CASSPSAANNQPQHF. For the CDR3, the DNA is TGTGCCAGCTCACCGTCCGCAGCTAACAATCAGCCCCAGCATTTT. Full variable domain (rest looked up from reference TRBV18 and TRBJ1-5): NAGVMQNPRHLVRRRGQEARLRCSPMKGHSHVYWYRQLPEEGLKFMVYLQKENIIDESGMPKERFSAEFPKEGPSILRIQQVVRGDSAAYFCASSPSAANNQPQHFGDGTRLSIL.

The chain combines TRBV4-1 with TRBJ2-7; perhaps D is TRBD1 or TRBD2 (5 bases each). V lost 4 bases and J 3 bases, leaving 16 bases between the germline ends. The germline gives CDR1 MGHRA, CDR2 YSYEKL. CDR3 length equals 15 residues. This CDR3 reads CASSLEGRIDYEQYF. In DNA, the CDR3 is TGCGCCAGCAGCCTTGAGGGACGGATAGACTACGAGCAGTACTTC.

J is TRBJ1-6 and V is TRBV27, with 7 bases identical to TRBD1. Germline CDR1 and CDR2: MNHEY and SMNVEV (reference sequence). J lost 8 bases, V lost 6 bases, and 1 base had no gene match. The CDR3 is 12 residues long. The CDR3 DNA follows: TGTGCCAGCAGAACAGGGGATTCACCCCTCCACTTT. This codes for CASRTGDSPLHF.

The chain joins TRBV6-1 to TRBJ1-4, with 7 bases fitting TRBD1. CDR1 and CDR2 (germline): MNHNS, SASEGT. V shed 5 bases and J 8 bases; nucleotides not matched to a gene: 8. The CDR3 is 14 residues long. Here the CDR3 DNA reads TGTGCCAGCAGTTATCAGCCGGACAGGGAAAAACTGTTTTTT. Translation gives CASSYQPDREKLFF.

The chain recombines TRBV4-2 with TRBJ2-1; no definite D call. The CDR3 contains 17 residues. The germline V gene encodes CDR1 LGHNA and CDR2 YNFKEQ. V was trimmed by 2 bases and J by 0 bases, leaving 14 bases between them. This chain's CDR3 is CASSQNPRASSYNEQFF. The CDR3 DNA follows: TGTGCCAGCAGCCAAAACCCAAGGGCTAGCTCCTACAATGAGCAGTTCTTC.

The chain couples TRBV4-2 to TRBJ2-1; TRBD2 matches at 11 bases. The CDR3 extends over 16 amino acids. V dropped 4 bases and J dropped 6; count of bases not matched to a gene: 8. Germline CDR1 LGHNA, CDR2 YNFKEQ. The CDR3 region is CASSPLSGTSGNEQFF. Here the CDR3 DNA reads TGTGCCAGCAGCCCTCTATCCGGGACTAGCGGCAATGAGCAGTTCTTC.

The chain recombines TRBV7-9 with TRBJ2-7; the match to TRBD1 covers 7 bases. Germline CDR1 SEHNR, CDR2 FQNEAQ (reference sequence). V shed 5 bases and J 3 bases; nucleotides not matched to a gene: 4. This CDR3 is 13 amino acids long. The CDR3 protein is CASSGPGGYEQYF. The CDR3 DNA sequence: TGTGCCAGCAGCGGGCCAGGGGGCTACGAGCAGTACTTC. The variable domain in full, with the rest retrieved from reference TRBV7-9 and TRBJ2-7, is DTGVSQNPRHKITKRGQNVTFRCDPISEHNRLYWYRQTLGQGPEFLTYFQNEAQLEKSRLLSDRFSAERPKGSFSTLEIQRTEQGDSAMYLCASSGPGGYEQYFGPGTRLTVT.